This T cell receptor beta chain came from a study of identical twins. Study-wide points: Analyses of zero insertions could, in part, be confounded by invariant MAIT and iNKT cells. Low generation probability was overrepresented in out-of-frame alpha sequences shared by twins.

No donor was unhealthy or non-Caucasian. This clonotype was observed at least ten times. What it binds is unknown. Addition of a universal primer site occurred through template switching, and cDNA carried unique molecular identifiers. A single record per CDR3 protein comes from TCRdb applying MiXCR to the 5' RACE reads. The repertoire holds nearly 250,000 distinct CDR3 sequences, with 5.5% to 7% as singletons. V was clipped by 5 bases and J by 2 bases, with 10 bases between them. CDR3 length: 14 residues. From germline, CDR1 is MDHEN and CDR2 SYDVKM. These data also formed part of another study, on yellow fever vaccine responses in identical twins.

The TCR was taken from a woman in her late teens or twenties in good health. Sequencing used memory (CD45RO+) T cells sorted from blood. The genes are TRBV28 and TRBJ1-5; D not certain. DNA of the CDR3: TGTGCCAGCAGTGCTGTCCTGGGCAATCAGCCCCAGCATTTT. It translates to CASSAVLGNQPQHF.